This T cell receptor (beta chain) was found in a study of shared clonotypes between healthy human individuals. This table comes from immunoSEQ multiplex PCR, and its TCRdb copy is limited to in-frame clones, with some not included. The sample contains roughly 1.4 million clones, 97% to 99% of which appear only once. Remarks on this clone: Its antigen is unidentified. The sample holds other DNA sequences that translate to the same CDR3.

The study, taken as a whole, reports: The genetic and exposure-history diversity represented was limited by few donors. Relative to memory subsets, naive subsets generally showed larger estimated richness.

Sequenced sample: naive CD4+ T cells sorted from blood. Regarding subset: CD45RA+ positively selected. This TCR was sampled from a man aged 25-45 years in good health.

CDR3 sequence (DNA): TGCGCCAGCAGCTCCCAGGGGTTCAACACTGAAGCTTTCTTT. It specifies CASSSQGFNTEAFF. The chain joins TRBV5-1 to TRBJ1-1; perhaps TRBD1 as D (6 bases). With 3 bases removed from V and 2 bases from J, the gap between germline ends came to 11 bases. The CDR3 runs 14 residues. The V gene's germline CDR1 is SGHRS and CDR2 YFSETQ.